This is a list of T cell receptor beta chains from one sample in a study of blood T cell repertoires in COVID-19. Clones were read by immunoSEQ multiplex PCR, and TCRdb kept only the in-frame ones, dropping some. The table lists about 200,000 clones, 85% to 90% of them singletons. The sample consisted of peripheral blood. The receptors were sampled from a man between 35 and 55 years old with active or convalescent COVID-19. The conserved cysteine and the conserved F or W are not part of the CDR3 here. Some rows mark clone size as missing; the rest say once, few, many or name a class of expanded clone.

clone_size,j_call,v_call,cdr3_aa
NA,TRBJ1-6,TRBV5-1,ASSFPDRADSPLH
NA,TRBJ2-7,TRBV2,ASQIRGYEQY
NA,TRBJ1-5,TRBV28,ASNPIGQEREQPQH
NA,TRBJ2-7,TRBV3-1/TRBV3-2,ASSRTSESSYEQY
NA,TRBJ2-7,TRBV29-1,SVVQHTAYEQY
NA,TRBJ2-7,TRBV11-3,ASSRSQGGREY
NA,TRBJ2-2,TRBV6-5,ASSRGLRTGELF
NA,TRBJ2-7,TRBV6-5,ASSTGGAY
NA,TRBJ2-1,TRBV4-3,ASSRARNNEQF
NA,TRBJ2-3,TRBV12-3/TRBV12-4,ASSFQNTQY
NA,TRBJ1-6,TRBV19,ASSFRTGNSPLH
once,TRBJ2-7,TRBV9,ASSVAFGGSYEQY
few,TRBJ2-5,TRBV10-3,AISDGGWETQY
NA,TRBJ2-7,TRBV18,ASSPGTGVREQY
NA,TRBJ1-3,TRBV19,ASSPFGLGNTIY
NA,TRBJ2-7,TRBV24-1,ATSEAEGRSYEQY
NA,TRBJ2-5,TRBV20-1,SATGETQY
NA,TRBJ2-2,TRBV6-5,ASKLDSSYTGELF
NA,TRBJ2-5,TRBV5-4,ASSLSRETQY
NA,TRBJ1-2,TRBV5-6,ASSSHGTGPQRGYT
NA,TRBJ2-2,TRBV19,ASSRTGELF
NA,TRBJ1-2,TRBV5-6,ASSWGTANYGYT
few,TRBJ2-3,TRBV5-4,ASSPRRVSGLGTDTQY
NA,TRBJ2-5,TRBV9,ASSLDRGGRETQY
NA,TRBJ1-6,TRBV7-9,ASSPNSPLH
once,TRBJ2-3,TRBV6-6,ATQGAQDTQY
NA,TRBJ1-2,TRBV24-1,ATSSAGVAGYGYT